These T cell receptor beta chains were read from a single sample in a study of blood T cell repertoires in COVID-19. The repertoire was sequenced with immunoSEQ multiplex PCR; TCRdb's copy has only in-frame clones and lacks some. This sample has 140,000 or so clones, with about 87% found just once. The specimen was PBMCs or T cells enriched from blood (not recorded which). These receptors originate from a man aged 60-69 years who had recovered from COVID-19. The CDR3 runs from the conserved cysteine through the conserved F or W. A D gene is named only where the DNA matches it firmly. The size field is filled for only some rows; it gives once, few, many or a size class.

.	13	.	TRBV28	TRBJ2-1	CASMTANYNEQFF	TGTGCCAGCATGACAGCGAACTACAATGAGCAGTTCTTC
.	12	.	TRBV5-4	TRBJ1-2	CASSPGEYGYTF	TGTGCCAGCAGCCCAGGGGAGTATGGCTACACCTTC
.	15	.	TRBV5-4	TRBJ2-7	CASSFGGDEIYEQYF	TGTGCCAGCAGCTTCGGCGGGGACGAGATCTACGAGCAGTACTTC
.	15	TRBD1	TRBV24-1	TRBJ1-5	CATSAGDRGNQPQHF	TGTGCCACCAGTGCTGGGGACAGGGGGAATCAGCCCCAGCATTTT
.	15	.	TRBV6-4	TRBJ1-4	CASSDGRGSNEKLFF	TGTGCCAGCAGTGACGGAAGGGGGTCTAATGAAAAACTGTTTTTT
.	17	TRBD2	TRBV3-1/TRBV3-2	TRBJ2-2	CASSPGLAGSSTGELFF	TGTGCCAGCAGTCCGGGACTAGCGGGATCGAGCACCGGGGAGCTGTTTTTT
.	14	TRBD1	TRBV7-8	TRBJ1-1	CASSPGTANTEAFF	TGTGCCAGCAGCCCCGGGACAGCGAACACTGAAGCTTTCTTT
.	14	TRBD2	TRBV19	TRBJ2-2	CASIGRGHFGELFF	TGTGCCAGTATCGGGAGGGGCCATTTCGGAGAGCTGTTTTTT
.	14	.	TRBV11-3	TRBJ2-2	CASSAYPNTGELFF	TGTGCCAGCAGCGCCTACCCTAACACCGGGGAGCTGTTTTTT
once	14	.	TRBV18	TRBJ2-5	CASSLDRGTETQYF	TGTGCCAGCTCCCTTGACAGAGGCACAGAGACCCAGTACTTC
.	13	TRBD2	TRBV18	TRBJ2-7	CASSPGLAAEQYF	TGTGCCAGCTCACCCGGACTAGCTGCCGAGCAGTACTTC
.	12	TRBD1	TRBV19	TRBJ2-3	CASRTGPDTQYF	TGTGCCAGCCGGACAGGTCCAGATACGCAGTATTTT